This entry lists 11 T cell receptor beta chains sequenced from one sample in a study of metastatic and nonmetastatic thyroid tumors. Among the patients, none had received any treatment before thyroid surgery. TCRdb reanalyzed the PCR reads with MiXCR. The table includes tens of thousands of clones, roughly 26% detected once. Sequencing was done on a sample of tumor tissue. The source of these receptors is a female donor with papillary thyroid cancer or a benign thyroid nodule (not recorded which). Some clones in this sample may be carry-over from other donors' samples.

At least ten counts were recorded for this clone. J is TRBJ1-2 and V is TRBV18; TRBD1 matches 8 bases. Germline V lookup: CDR1 KGHSH, CDR2 LQKENI. V lost 5 bases and J lost 8; bases outside the gene matches: 7. The CDR3 is made up of 13 amino acids. The CDR3 loop is CASSATRDRGYTF. In DNA, the CDR3 is TGTGCCAGCTCAGCCACCCGGGACAGGGGCTACACCTTC. The whole variable domain, filled in from reference TRBV18 and TRBJ1-2, reads NAGVMQNPRHLVRRRGQEARLRCSPMKGHSHVYWYRQLPEEGLKFMVYLQKENIIDESGMPKERFSAEFPKEGPSILRIQQVVRGDSAAYFCASSATRDRGYTFGSGTRLTVV.

CDR3 in amino acids: CRAGSGSVELFF. In DNA form, the CDR3 reads TGCAGGGCAGGTAGCGGGAGTGTGGAGCTGTTTTTT. The V gene is TRBV20-1, the J gene TRBJ2-2; 9 bases are shared with TRBD2. Germline V CDR1 and CDR2: DFQATT, SNEGSKA (reference sequence). This CDR3 comprises 12 residues.

This clone has at least ten counts. The V gene is TRBV5-5, the J gene TRBJ1-2; D gene ambiguous. V lost 7 bases, J lost 6 bases, and 16 bases lay in between. In germline, CDR1 is SGHKS, CDR2 YYEKEE (reference sequence). There are 13 residues in the CDR3. CDR3 DNA sequence: TGTGCCAGCGGCTCCGGGTGGAGCGATGGCTACACCTTC. Amino acid sequence: CASGSGWSDGYTF.

This clone was counted only a few times. This chain connects TRBV6-2 or TRBV6-3 to TRBJ2-3, with 8 bases lining up with TRBD2. Germline-derived CDR1 and CDR2 are MNHEY and SVGEGT. CDR3 length equals 16 residues. V trimming: 6 bases; J trimming: 6 bases; junction bases outside the gene matches: 14. CDR3 in amino acids: CASRPIAGRPFDTQYF. The DNA for the CDR3 is TGTGCCAGCAGACCCATAGCGGGACGGCCCTTTGATACGCAGTATTTT.

This chain joins TRBV28 and TRBJ2-7; D tentatively fits TRBD1 or TRBD2 (6 bases each). The CDR3 is 18 residues long. Per the germline V gene, CDR1 is MDHEN and CDR2 is SYDVKM. V shed 5 bases and J shed 4 bases, with 27 bases lying between them. CDR3 bases: TGTGCCAGCAGTCACCCCGAGGGGGGCGGCGTGCTTCGGTACGAGCAGTACTTC. As protein: CASSHPEGGGVLRYEQYF.

This clone was counted a few times. The rearrangement joins TRBV20-1 to TRBJ1-2; D uncertain. Germline CDR1 and CDR2: DFQATT and SNEGSKA (reference sequence). The CDR3 is 14 residues long. V lost 1 base and J lost 0, with 9 bases in between. CDR3 in amino acids: CSARGGNTNYGYTF. The CDR3 DNA reads as TGCAGTGCTAGAGGTGGGAACACTAACTATGGCTACACCTTC.

This clone was seen a handful of times. This chain joins TRBV6-1 and TRBJ1-3; no definite D call. CDR3 length equals 14 residues. The germline V and J ends were trimmed by 7 bases and 0 bases, with 10 bases remaining between them. Germline lookup yields CDR1 MNHNS and CDR2 SASEGT. The CDR3 spells CASIPRSSGNTIYF. DNA of the CDR3: TGTGCCAGCATACCCCGTTCCTCTGGAAACACCATATATTTT.

This clone appeared many times. V is TRBV19 and J is TRBJ2-1, with 7 nucleotides matching TRBD1. Germline loops: CDR1 LNHDA, CDR2 SQIVND (reference sequence). The length of the CDR3 is 16 residues. Trimming at V came to 3 bases and at J to 0 bases, leaving 5 bases not matched to a gene. In DNA, the CDR3 is TGTGCCAGTAGTATCCCCAGGGGGAGCTCCTACAATGAGCAGTTCTTC. The encoded protein is CASSIPRGSSYNEQFF.

This clone has a count of ten or more. V usage is TRBV2 and J usage is TRBJ1-3; D unclear. CDR3 length equals 14 residues. The V end was cut by 4 bases, the J end by 2 bases, with 9 bases between. Germline V CDR1 and CDR2: SNHLY, FYNNEI. The CDR3 sequence is CASSGPPPGNTIYF. The CDR3 coding sequence is TGTGCCAGCAGTGGGCCACCCCCTGGAAACACCATATATTTT.

The rearrangement joins TRBV2 to TRBJ2-3, with D possibly TRBD2 on 6 matching bases. Germline CDR1 and CDR2: SNHLY and FYNNEI. There are 17 residues in the CDR3. The V and J ends lost 6 bases and 3 bases respectively, with 22 bases between them. The CDR3 bases are TGTGCCAGCAGGACGACTTGGACGGCGGGAACAACAGATACGCAGTATTTT. It translates to CASRTTWTAGTTDTQYF.

The chain's CDR3 is CASGPGTVGPFF. The CDR3 nucleotides read TGTGCTAGTGGGCCTGGGACAGTCGGACCTTTCTTT. This chain uses TRBV12-5 with TRBJ1-1; 7 bases are a match to TRBD1. V shed 6 bases, J shed 12 bases, and the junction held 10 bases outside the gene matches. This CDR3 region has 12 residues. CDR1 and CDR2 (germline): LGHNT, FRNRAP.